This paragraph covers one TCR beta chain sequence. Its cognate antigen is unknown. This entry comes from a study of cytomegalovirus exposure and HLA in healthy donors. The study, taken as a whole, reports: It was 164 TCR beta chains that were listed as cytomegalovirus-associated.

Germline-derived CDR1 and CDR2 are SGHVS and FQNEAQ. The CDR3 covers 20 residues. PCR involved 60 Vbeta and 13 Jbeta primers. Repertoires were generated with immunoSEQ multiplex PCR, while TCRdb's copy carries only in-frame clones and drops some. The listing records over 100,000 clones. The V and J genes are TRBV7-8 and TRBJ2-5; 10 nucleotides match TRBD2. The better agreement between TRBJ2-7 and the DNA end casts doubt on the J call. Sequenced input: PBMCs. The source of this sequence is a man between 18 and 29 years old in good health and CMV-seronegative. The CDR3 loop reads CASSLDRDPSGRHRRNEQYF. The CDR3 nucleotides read TGTGCCAGCAGCTTAGATAGGGACCCTAGCGGGAGACACCGAAGGAACGAGCAGTACTTC.